The clone carrying this T cell receptor beta chain was detected only once. This CDR3 region has 11 residues. The J segment lost 11 bases and the V segment lost 3 bases, leaving 4 bases of the junction unmatched. Germline-derived CDR1 and CDR2 are SGHRS and YFSETQ. This sample was taken from a study of blood T cell repertoires in COVID-19. The method was immunoSEQ multiplex PCR; TCRdb's version includes in-frame clones alone and lacks a portion of them. The sample holds some 200,000 clones, approximately 85% seen once. The source material was peripheral blood. The V gene is TRBV5-1, the J gene TRBJ1-1; 7 positions agree with TRBD1. The sequence came from a man aged 45-65 years who had recovered from COVID-19. CDR3 protein: CASSYRGKAFF. The CDR3 nucleotides read TGCGCCAGCAGCTACAGGGGTAAGGCTTTCTTT.